This is a list of T cell receptor beta chains from one sample in a study of early T cells in non-severe SARS-CoV-2 infection. In TCRdb, the 5' RACE reads were re-called with MiXCR into one record per CDR3 protein. The table has 55,000 to 85,000 distinct CDR3 sequences, 12% to 15% seen once; the top ten hold about 14%. The sequenced material came from whole blood. The source of these receptors is an adult who was a healthcare worker with PCR-confirmed SARS-CoV-2 infection or an uninfected control (not recorded which). Each CDR3 is given with its conserved first and last residue. A D gene is named only where the DNA matches it firmly. Size is omitted from some rows. Given values are once, few, many or a class for expanded clones.

cdr3_nt | cdr3_aa | d_call | clone_size | j_call | v_call
TGTGCCAGCAGTTTTGGCAGCGGGGGGGCCGGTGAGCAGTTCTTC | CASSFGSGGAGEQFF | TRBD2 | few | TRBJ2-1 | TRBV12-3/TRBV12-4
TGTGCCTGGAGGACCGCTTTTAGCAATCAGCCCCAGCATTTT | CAWRTAFSNQPQHF | . | few | TRBJ1-5 | TRBV30
TGTGCCAGCAGCCAAGACCGGGAAAACACCATATATTTT | CASSQDRENTIYF | . | . | TRBJ1-3 | TRBV3-1
TGCAGCGTCGAGCGAGCGGGGGGCATTAACAATGAGCAGTTCTTC | CSVERAGGINNEQFF | TRBD2 | . | TRBJ2-1 | TRBV29-1
TGTGCCAGCAGCCGGACCGATAATCAGCCCCAGCATTTT | CASSRTDNQPQHF | . | many | TRBJ1-5 | TRBV9
TGTGCCAGCAGTTTTCTGGCGTCGGGACAGTTTAACTATGGCTACACCTTC | CASSFLASGQFNYGYTF | TRBD1 | few | TRBJ1-2 | TRBV28
TGTGCCATCAGACAGGGAAACACTGAAGCTTTCTTT | CAIRQGNTEAFF | . | few | TRBJ1-1 | TRBV10-3
TGTGCCAGCGATAAAACCGGGACTAGCGGAGAGACCCAGTACTTC | CASDKTGTSGETQYF | TRBD2 | many | TRBJ2-5 | TRBV3-1
TGTGCCAGCAAATCTGACGGGATTAACACTGAAGCTTTCTTT | CASKSDGINTEAFF | . | . | TRBJ1-1 | TRBV2
TGCAGTGTCGGGACTAGCGGTAATACAGATACGCAGTATTTT | CSVGTSGNTDTQYF | TRBD2 | . | TRBJ2-3 | TRBV20-1
TGTGCCAGCAGCTTACGGGGGCGCGCGAACACCGGGGAGCTGTTTTTT | CASSLRGRANTGELFF | . | many | TRBJ2-2 | TRBV11-3
TGTGCCAGCAGCTCCGGACAGGTCGCCTACGAGCAGTACTTC | CASSSGQVAYEQYF | TRBD1 | few | TRBJ2-7 | TRBV5-4
TGTGCCAGCAGTGAACCAGCCGAGCAGTACTTC | CASSEPAEQYF | . | . | TRBJ2-7 | TRBV6-1
TGTGCCAGCAGCCCTTCGACAGGCGACTTCGGAGAGACCCAGTACTTC | CASSPSTGDFGETQYF | . | . | TRBJ2-5 | TRBV12-3/TRBV12-4
TGTGCCAGCAGTTACGATTTAGCGGGGGCGACAGGGAATGAGCAGTTCTTC | CASSYDLAGATGNEQFF | TRBD2 | few | TRBJ2-1 | TRBV6-5
TGTGCCAGTAGTCCAAAACCGGGTCTACTCACCGGGGAGCTGTTTTTT | CASSPKPGLLTGELFF | . | . | TRBJ2-2 | TRBV19
TGCGCCAGCAGCCAAGATGGGGGGAGTGGAAACACCATATATTTT | CASSQDGGSGNTIYF | . | many | TRBJ1-3 | TRBV4-3
TGTGCCAGCAGCTATACCACAGGGGGCGCCTACAATGAGCAGTTCTTC | CASSYTTGGAYNEQFF | TRBD1 | many | TRBJ2-1 | TRBV3-1
TGTGCCAGCAAGGGGGGCTCCTACAATGAGCAGTTCTTC | CASKGGSYNEQFF | . | . | TRBJ2-1 | TRBV2
TGTGCCAGCTCAGCCGACAGGAACTACGAGCAGTACTTC | CASSADRNYEQYF | . | many | TRBJ2-7 | TRBV18
TGTGCCAGCAGCCCCCGAAGAGGGGGCTATGGGGCCAACGTCCTGACTTTC | CASSPRRGGYGANVLTF | TRBD1 | . | TRBJ2-6 | TRBV7-3
TGCAGCGTTGAGGACCAACAAGAGACCCAGTACTTC | CSVEDQQETQYF | . | many | TRBJ2-5 | TRBV29-1
TGCAGCGTTGAAGGGGCAGAAACCTACAATGAGCAGTTCTTC | CSVEGAETYNEQFF | . | few | TRBJ2-1 | TRBV29-1
TGTGCCAGCAGCTCCGGGACAGCTCACTCTGGAAACACCATATATTTT | CASSSGTAHSGNTIYF | TRBD1 | . | TRBJ1-3 | TRBV11-2
TGCAGTGCTATAGGGACAGGCGACAGCTACACCTTC | CSAIGTGDSYTF | TRBD1 | . | TRBJ1-2 | TRBV20-1
TGTGCCAGCAGTGATCGGGGAAATGAAAAACTGTTTTTT | CASSDRGNEKLFF | . | . | TRBJ1-4 | TRBV6-1
TGTGCCAGTAGCCCCCTAGCGGGAGTCTCCTACAATGAGCAGTTCTTC | CASSPLAGVSYNEQFF | TRBD2 | few | TRBJ2-1 | TRBV19
TGTGCCAGCAGCTCAACAGGGGGCGCGGCTGAAAACACCATATATTTT | CASSSTGGAAENTIYF | TRBD1 | many | TRBJ1-3 | TRBV7-3
TGTGCCAGCAGCTCAGCCCGAGGGGAGACCCAGTACTTC | CASSSARGETQYF | . | many | TRBJ2-5 | TRBV7-2
TGTGCCAGCAGACGCCGGGCTACTTATAGCAATCAGCCCCAGCATTTT | CASRRRATYSNQPQHF | . | . | TRBJ1-5 | TRBV6-5
TGCAGCGTTGATCCCGTGGGGGTCCAAGAGACCCAGTACTTC | CSVDPVGVQETQYF | . | few | TRBJ2-5 | TRBV29-1
TGCAGCGCCGAAGGGACCTTAGGGATGGAGACCCAGTACTTC | CSAEGTLGMETQYF | . | . | TRBJ2-5 | TRBV29-1
TGTGCCAGCAGCTCGGGACAGGCTCAGGTATACAATGAGCAGTTCTTC | CASSSGQAQVYNEQFF | TRBD1 | . | TRBJ2-1 | TRBV5-8
TGTGCCACCGCGGGCCCCACCAAAGAGACCCAGTACTTC | CATAGPTKETQYF | . | few | TRBJ2-5 | TRBV19
TGTGCCAGCAGCCAAAATATGCTGGGCTACACCTTC | CASSQNMLGYTF | . | few | TRBJ1-2 | TRBV3-1
TGTGCCAGTAGTATAGATCCGGGGATCTATAATGAAAAACTGTTTTTT | CASSIDPGIYNEKLFF | . | . | TRBJ1-4 | TRBV19
TGTGCCAGCAGTCCCCTGGAAGGGGGAGAGGCCTTC | CASSPLEGGEAF | . | . | TRBJ1-2 | TRBV6-6
TGTGCCAGCAGCAGGTTCAACTCCTACGAGCAGTACTTC | CASSRFNSYEQYF | . | . | TRBJ2-7 | TRBV21-1
TGTGCCAGTAGTCCTACGACAGGGACGAACACTGAAGCTTTCTTT | CASSPTTGTNTEAFF | TRBD1 | . | TRBJ1-1 | TRBV19
TGTGCCAGCTCACCACTACCAGGGGAGGGCACAGATACGCAGTATTTT | CASSPLPGEGTDTQYF | . | . | TRBJ2-3 | TRBV18
TGTGCCAGCAGTGCCGGGACAGCAAGCTACACCTTC | CASSAGTASYTF | TRBD1 | . | TRBJ1-2 | TRBV6-1
TGCAGCGCAGACGAGACTAGCGGTGAGCAGTTCTTC | CSADETSGEQFF | TRBD2 | few | TRBJ2-1 | TRBV29-1
TGTGCCAGCAGGGGGCAGGGCGCTAACCAAGAGACCCAGTACTTC | CASRGQGANQETQYF | . | few | TRBJ2-5 | TRBV28
TGTGCCAGCAGCCAGGGGACAGGGGCCTACGAGCAGTACTTC | CASSQGTGAYEQYF | TRBD1 | . | TRBJ2-7 | TRBV3-1
TGTGCCAGCAGCGCGGGACTCGTCAAGCGGGGGAACACCGGGGAGCTGTTTTTT | CASSAGLVKRGNTGELFF | TRBD2 | few | TRBJ2-2 | TRBV9
TGTGCCAGCAGTGGTGGGGGGGTAGGCAATGAGCAGTTCTTC | CASSGGGVGNEQFF | TRBD2 | many | TRBJ2-1 | TRBV12-3/TRBV12-4
TGTGCCAGCAGCGTAGCCCAAGGGAATGAGCAGTTCTTC | CASSVAQGNEQFF | . | . | TRBJ2-1 | TRBV9
TGCGCCAGCAGCCAAGAATCAGGACTAGCCGGCGAGACCCAGTACTTC | CASSQESGLAGETQYF | TRBD2 | many | TRBJ2-5 | TRBV4-1
TGTGCCTGGAACCCGGGTCCTAGCCTCACGGGAGCTTTCTTT | CAWNPGPSLTGAFF | . | . | TRBJ1-1 | TRBV30
TGTGCCAGCAGTGAACGGACAGGGGTCCTGAACACTGAAGCTTTCTTT | CASSERTGVLNTEAFF | TRBD1 | many | TRBJ1-1 | TRBV6-1
TGTGCCAGCAGCTTAGATGGGACCGACCAAGAGACCCAGTACTTC | CASSLDGTDQETQYF | . | many | TRBJ2-5 | TRBV11-2
TGTGCCACCAGCAGAGATCGAGGAAGCACCATATATTTT | CATSRDRGSTIYF | . | . | TRBJ1-3 | TRBV15
TGTGCCAGCAGCTTGCTGTCGCTAGCAAGCTCCTACAATGAGCAGTTCTTC | CASSLLSLASSYNEQFF | . | many | TRBJ2-1 | TRBV5-6
TGCAGCGTGGCCAAGGACTTTAACACTGAAGCTTTCTTT | CSVAKDFNTEAFF | . | few | TRBJ1-1 | TRBV29-1
TGCAGTGCTAGGAGGCTTAGTGGGGGCGACCCTAGCACAGATACGCAGTATTTT | CSARRLSGGDPSTDTQYF | . | many | TRBJ2-3 | TRBV20-1
TGTGCCAGCAGTTACTCAGAAGGATGGGAGACCCAGTACTTC | CASSYSEGWETQYF | . | few | TRBJ2-5 | TRBV6-6
TGTGCCAGCAGCCCCCGGAGCTCTGGGGGCGACGCTTTCTTT | CASSPRSSGGDAFF | . | . | TRBJ1-1 | TRBV5-6
TGCAGCGTCGCAGGGGGCGAGGCGAACACTGAAGCTTTCTTT | CSVAGGEANTEAFF | TRBD1 | . | TRBJ1-1 | TRBV29-1
TGTGCCAGCAGCTTAAGGGCAGGGAGCGCCTACGAGCAGTACTTC | CASSLRAGSAYEQYF | . | few | TRBJ2-7 | TRBV7-2
TGTGCCAGCAGCTTAGACAACTATGGCTACACCTTC | CASSLDNYGYTF | . | many | TRBJ1-2 | TRBV7-2